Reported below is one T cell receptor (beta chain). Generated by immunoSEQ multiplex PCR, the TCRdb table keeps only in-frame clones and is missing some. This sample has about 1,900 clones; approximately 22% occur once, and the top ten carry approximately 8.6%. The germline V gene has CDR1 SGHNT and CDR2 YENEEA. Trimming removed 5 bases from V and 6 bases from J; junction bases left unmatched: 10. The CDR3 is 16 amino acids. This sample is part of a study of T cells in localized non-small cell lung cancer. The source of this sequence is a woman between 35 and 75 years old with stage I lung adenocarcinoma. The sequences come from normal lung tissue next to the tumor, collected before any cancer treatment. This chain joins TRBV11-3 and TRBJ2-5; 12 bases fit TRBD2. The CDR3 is CASSALPSGGAKTQYF. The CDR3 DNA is TGTGCCAGCAGCGCACTACCTAGCGGGGGGGCGAAGACCCAGTACTTC.